This T cell receptor beta chain comes out of a study of cytomegalovirus exposure and HLA in healthy donors. General observations from the study: Listed as cytomegalovirus-associated were over 150 TCR beta chains. Analysis was performed later, and it showed HLA-associated TCR beta chains to be more clonally expanded than equally common others. Testing in vitro showed a few CMV-associated chains specific for CMV antigens.

Worth noting for this clone: Its specificity is unknown.

Unmatched junction bases numbered 7, after V lost 3 bases and J lost 12 bases. The CDR3 runs to 14 residues. Germline V CDR1 and CDR2: SGHDN, FVKESK. PCR primers comprised 60 Vbeta and 13 Jbeta primers. TCRdb's copy holds only in-frame clones and misses some; the assay was immunoSEQ multiplex PCR. The sample yields approximately 73,000 clones, approximately 57% seen once. J is TRBJ1-6 and V is TRBV14; 8 bases agree with TRBD1. The source of this sequence is a man aged 30-40 years in good health and CMV-seropositive. Sequenced: PBMCs. The CDR3 coding sequence is TGTGCCAGCAGCCAGGGGACAGGTCGATTACCCCTCCACTTT. As protein: CASSQGTGRLPLHF. Full variable domain (outside the CDR3, taken from reference TRBV14 and TRBJ1-6): EAGVTQFPSHSVIEKGQTVTLRCDPISGHDNLYWYRRVMGKEIKFLLHFVKESKQDESGMPNNRFLAERTGGTYSTLKVQPAELEDSGVYFCASSQGTGRLPLHFGNGTRLTVT.